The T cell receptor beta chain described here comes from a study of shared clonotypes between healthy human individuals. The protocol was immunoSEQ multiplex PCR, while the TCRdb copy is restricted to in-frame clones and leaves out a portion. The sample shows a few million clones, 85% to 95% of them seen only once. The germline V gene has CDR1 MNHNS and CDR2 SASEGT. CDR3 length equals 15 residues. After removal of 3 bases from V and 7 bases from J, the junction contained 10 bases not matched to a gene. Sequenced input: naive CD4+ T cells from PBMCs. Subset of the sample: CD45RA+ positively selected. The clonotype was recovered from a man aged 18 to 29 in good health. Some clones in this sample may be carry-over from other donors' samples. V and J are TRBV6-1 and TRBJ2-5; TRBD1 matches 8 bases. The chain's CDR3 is CASSDGQGRIATQYF. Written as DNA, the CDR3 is TGTGCCAGCAGTGATGGACAGGGAAGGATTGCGACCCAGTACTTC.